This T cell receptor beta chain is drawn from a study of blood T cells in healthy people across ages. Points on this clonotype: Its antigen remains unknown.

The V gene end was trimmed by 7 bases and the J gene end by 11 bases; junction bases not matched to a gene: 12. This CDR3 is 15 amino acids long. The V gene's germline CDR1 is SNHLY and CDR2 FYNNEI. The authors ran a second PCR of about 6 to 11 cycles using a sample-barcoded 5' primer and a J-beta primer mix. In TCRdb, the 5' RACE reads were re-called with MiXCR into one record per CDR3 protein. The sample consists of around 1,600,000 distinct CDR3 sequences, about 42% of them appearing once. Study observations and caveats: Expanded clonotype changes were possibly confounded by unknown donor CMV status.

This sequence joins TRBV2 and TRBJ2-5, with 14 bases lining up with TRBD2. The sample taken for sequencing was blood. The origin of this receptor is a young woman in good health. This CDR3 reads CASIIGLAGGNEQYF. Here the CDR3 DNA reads TGTGCCAGCATTATAGGACTAGCGGGAGGTAATGAGCAGTACTTC.